The 21 T cell receptor beta chains below all came from one sample that was sequenced in a study of cytomegalovirus exposure and HLA in healthy donors (dated by TCRdb to 2016 to 2017). The method behind the library was the immunoSEQ multiplex PCR assay. TCRdb obtained this table from immuneACCESS and retained in-frame rearrangements with V and J assigned. These tables miss some clones; where compared with another copy, unresolved V genes account for less than half of the shortfall, and the remainder is unexplained. This sample lists fewer than 75,000 clones; approximately 95% were detected once. The top ten clonotypes cover around 3.2% of the sample. Input material: PBMCs. Receptor source: a man in his late teens or twenties in good health and CMV-seronegative.

The V call is TRBV28, the J call TRBJ1-3; 7 nucleotides line up with TRBD1. From germline, CDR1 is MDHEN and CDR2 SYDVKM. Unmatched junction bases numbered 4, after V lost 3 bases and J lost 2 bases. The CDR3 has 15 amino acids. CDR3 nucleotide sequence: TGTGCCAGCAGTTTGAAGGGGGCGACTGGAAACACCATATATTTT. This gives the protein CASSLKGATGNTIYF.

CDR3 nucleotide sequence: TGTGCCAGCAGTCGGACAGGGGAGGCTGGAAACACCATATATTTT. This encodes CASSRTGEAGNTIYF. The chain employs TRBV6-5 and TRBJ1-3; TRBD1 agrees at 9 bases. The CDR3 totals 15 residues. Looked up from germline, CDR1 is MNHEY and CDR2 is SVGAGI. The ends lost 5 bases at V and 2 bases at J; junction bases unmatched: 4.

The gene calls are TRBV14 and TRBJ2-3; 8 nucleotides align to TRBD2. The germline CDR1 and CDR2 sequences are SGHDN and FVKESK. V gave up 3 bases and J gave up 0 bases; unmatched junction bases: 8. CDR3 length: 17 residues. The CDR3 sequence is CASSHLERGPSTDTQYF. As DNA, the CDR3 is TGTGCCAGCAGCCACCTGGAGCGGGGGCCTAGCACAGATACGCAGTATTTT.

The rearrangement uses TRBV7-2 and TRBJ1-4; no firm D call. The germline CDR1 and CDR2 sequences are SGHTA and FQGNSA. There are 14 residues in the CDR3. Trimming took 3 bases from V and 8 from J, leaving 13 bases between them. The CDR3 here is CASSLAWEGEKLFF. The DNA for the CDR3 is TGTGCCAGCAGCTTGGCGTGGGAGGGAGAAAAACTGTTTTTT. Filled out from reference TRBV7-2 and TRBJ1-4, the complete variable domain reads GAGVSQSPSNKVTEKGKDVELRCDPISGHTALYWYRQSLGQGLEFLIYFQGNSAPDKSGLPSDRFSAERTGGSVSTLTIQRTQQEDSAVYLCASSLAWEGEKLFFGSGTQLSVL.

V is TRBV7-9 and J is TRBJ1-1; 7 nucleotides align to TRBD1. From germline, CDR1 is SEHNR and CDR2 FQNEAQ (reference sequence). Trimming took 7 bases from V and 1 from J; bases not matched to a gene: 9. This CDR3 spans 15 amino acids. CDR3 protein: CASMGQGGRNTEAFF. Written as DNA, the CDR3 is TGTGCCAGCATGGGACAAGGGGGCAGGAACACTGAAGCTTTCTTT.

The chain uses TRBV7-9 and TRBJ2-7; D may be TRBD2 (5 bases). The V and J ends lost 3 bases and 2 bases respectively, with 17 bases between them. Germline assignment: CDR1 SEHNR and CDR2 FQNEAQ (reference sequence). The CDR3 length is 16 residues. In nucleotides, the CDR3 is TGTGCCAGCAGCTTCCGAGGAGGAGGTCCTACCTACGAGCAGTACTTC. The encoded protein is CASSFRGGGPTYEQYF.

The chain combines TRBV30 with TRBJ2-5; perhaps TRBD2 as D (7 bases). Germline CDR1 GTSNPN, CDR2 SVGIG (reference sequence). Trimming removed 0 bases at V and 5 bases at J, with 16 bases between. The CDR3 has 15 residues. CDR3 in amino acids: CAWSVKGGSGETQYF. CDR3 DNA: TGTGCCTGGAGTGTTAAGGGGGGGTCCGGGGAGACCCAGTACTTC.

The rearrangement links TRBV5-4 to TRBJ2-7; possibly TRBD2 for D (5 bases). CDR1 is SGHNT and CDR2 is YYREEE in the germline V gene (reference sequence). V lost 0 bases, J lost 2 bases, and 9 bases lay in between. This CDR3 contains 14 residues. CDR3 region: CASSLDAGTYEQYF. In DNA, the CDR3 is TGTGCCAGCAGCTTGGATGCGGGTACCTACGAGCAGTACTTC.

The J gene is TRBJ1-1, the V gene TRBV30, with D perhaps TRBD1 (6 bases). CDR3 size: 13 residues. Germline CDR1 reads GTSNPN; CDR2 reads SVGIG (reference sequence). Trimming shortened V by 4 bases and J by 0 bases, and 9 bases separated the two germline ends. The DNA for the CDR3 is TGTGCCTGGACAGGGGACATGAACACTGAAGCTTTCTTT. This gives the protein CAWTGDMNTEAFF.

The CDR3 DNA follows: TGTGCCAGCTCACCAATCGAGGATCCGGGAGCCTACACCTTC. Its translation is CASSPIEDPGAYTF. The gene calls are TRBV18 and TRBJ1-2; D uncertain. V dropped 2 bases and J dropped 10 bases, with 17 bases sitting between them. Germline-derived CDR1 and CDR2 are KGHSH and LQKENI. There are 14 residues in the CDR3.

The rearrangement links TRBV29-1 to TRBJ2-1; possibly TRBD1 for D (6 bases). The V end was cut by 5 bases, the J end by 1 base, with 9 bases between. The CDR3 length is 13 residues. Germline values: CDR1 SQVTM, CDR2 ANQGSEA. The CDR3 reads CSVKGQSYNEQFF. CDR3 DNA: TGCAGCGTTAAAGGACAGTCCTACAATGAGCAGTTCTTC.

This clone was detected only once. The V call is TRBV7-9, the J call TRBJ1-2, with TRBD1 matching 8 bases. V shed 0 bases, J shed 3 bases, and the junction held 3 bases outside the gene matches. The CDR3 runs 15 residues. The germline V gene encodes CDR1 SEHNR and CDR2 FQNEAQ (reference sequence). CDR3 nucleotides: TGTGCCAGCAGCTTAGCACAGGGGGGGTACTATGGCTACACCTTC. It encodes CASSLAQGGYYGYTF.

CDR3 in DNA: TGTGCCAGCAGCGTTTTGGGGGGTCCGGGTAACGGCGGGGAGCTGTTTTTT. Translation: CASSVLGGPGNGGELFF. The chain carries TRBV9 and TRBJ2-2; maybe TRBD2 (6 bases). Germline-derived CDR1 and CDR2 are SGDLS and YYNGEE. CDR3 length: 17 amino acids. Trimming cost V 2 bases and J 7 bases, with 21 bases left between them.

The rearrangement uses TRBV29-1 and TRBJ1-1, with D maybe TRBD1 (5 bases). Germline CDR1 is SQVTM and CDR2 is ANQGSEA. The V gene lost 3 bases and the J gene lost 6 bases, with 14 bases spanning the gap. The CDR3 runs to 13 residues. CDR3 nucleotide sequence: TGCAGCGTTGAGGGACTGTTGCCGTCTGAAGCTTTCTTT. Amino acids: CSVEGLLPSEAFF.

J is TRBJ2-3 and V is TRBV19; D gene uncertain. V was pared by 5 bases and J by 6 bases, with 9 bases between. CDR1 and CDR2 (germline): LNHDA, SQIVND (reference sequence). The CDR3 length is 12 residues. Here the CDR3 DNA reads TGTGCCAGTAGTGCAACCGCGGATACGCAGTATTTT. Translation gives CASSATADTQYF.

The V and J genes are TRBV14 and TRBJ2-1; 8 nucleotides line up with TRBD1. Germline V CDR1 and CDR2: SGHDN, FVKESK. The CDR3 is 14 amino acids. The J segment lost 8 bases and the V segment lost 4 bases, leaving 7 bases of the junction unmatched. CDR3 loop: CASSLRTGWDEQFF. Here the CDR3 DNA reads TGTGCCAGCAGCCTTCGGACAGGGTGGGATGAGCAGTTCTTC.

V and J are TRBV9 and TRBJ2-3, with 7 positions matching TRBD2. The germline V gene encodes CDR1 SGDLS and CDR2 YYNGEE. V trimming: 4 bases; J trimming: 1 base; junction bases outside the gene matches: 9. This CDR3 is 16 amino acids long. CDR3 nucleotides: TGTGCCAGCAGCCCACATCTGGGGGGGGGCACAGATACGCAGTATTTT. Encoded protein: CASSPHLGGGTDTQYF.

V is TRBV5-4 and J is TRBJ2-1; possible D gene TRBD1, 5 bases. Germline V CDR1 and CDR2: SGHNT, YYREEE (reference sequence). V was pared by 1 base and J by 6 bases, with 8 bases between. This CDR3 spans 13 amino acids. CDR3 sequence: CASSLTGINEQFF. Written as DNA, the CDR3 is TGTGCCAGCAGCTTGACAGGTATCAATGAGCAGTTCTTC.

J is TRBJ2-3 and V is TRBV9; 7 bases align to TRBD1. V shed 1 base and J 5 bases; nucleotides not matched to a gene: 16. Looked up from germline, CDR1 is SGDLS and CDR2 is YYNGEE. The CDR3 runs 18 residues. The CDR3 spells CASSVLSGTDYGGDTQYF. The CDR3 DNA sequence: TGTGCCAGCAGCGTACTGAGTGGGACAGACTATGGAGGAGATACGCAGTATTTT.

This rearrangement joins TRBV2 to TRBJ1-2; D is possibly TRBD1 (5 bases). V was pared by 4 bases and J by 4 bases, with 13 bases between. Germline CDR1 SNHLY, CDR2 FYNNEI. The CDR3 sequence is 14 residues long. This CDR3 reads CASSVAGKGYGYTF. CDR3 nucleotides: TGTGCCAGCAGTGTTGCAGGGAAGGGCTATGGCTACACCTTC.

This clone was recorded once. The chain recombines TRBV5-1 with TRBJ2-2; TRBD2 might be the D (5 bases). This CDR3 has 15 amino acids. Germline loops: CDR1 SGHRS, CDR2 YFSETQ. V shed 5 bases and J shed 4 bases, with 15 bases lying between them. CDR3 sequence (DNA): TGCGCCAGCAGTGATGAGGGCAGGAGCACCGGGGAGCTGTTTTTT. It codes for CASSDEGRSTGELFF.